This T cell receptor (beta chain) was observed in a study of a mutant IDH1 vaccine in newly diagnosed glioma. Study summary: Each patient was administered eight vaccinations, scheduled in weeks 1, 3, 5, 7, 11, 15, 19 and 23. Vaccine administration was initiated 4-6 weeks following radiotherapy alone, or with temozolomide cycles.

Concerning this clone: Its antigen is currently unknown.

Germline CDR1 is SGHRS and CDR2 is YFSETQ. The V and J ends lost 3 bases and 4 bases respectively, with 14 bases between them. The CDR3 extends over 15 amino acids. Time point meaning: week 23, last vaccination. A single vaccine dose contained 300 ug of mutant IDH1 20-mer peptide, and topical imiquimod was used with it. The donors had new WHO grade 3 or 4 astrocytomas; these were IDH1-mutant and ATRX-lost. Only in-frame clones appear in the TCRdb table, and some are missing; sequencing was by immunoSEQ multiplex PCR. Of 70,000 to 90,000 clones detected, 85% appear once; the ten largest clones hold approximately 2%. Study-level points and caveats: Pseudoprogression seemed unrelated to changes in top peripheral T cell clonotypes.

The TCR was taken from a man aged 25-40 years with glioma. Some clones in this sample may be carry-over from other donors' samples. V and J are TRBV5-1 and TRBJ1-3; TRBD1 is a possible D gene (5 bases). The material sequenced was PBMCs, taken from a glioma patient whose treatment included an IDH1 peptide vaccine. Written as DNA, the CDR3 is TGCGCCAGCAGCTCGGACGGGGCGAGAGGAAACACCATATATTTT. Translating it yields CASSSDGARGNTIYF. Full variable domain (rest looked up from reference TRBV5-1 and TRBJ1-3): KAGVTQTPRYLIKTRGQQVTLSCSPISGHRSVSWYQQTPGQGLQFLFEYFSETQRNKGNFPGRFSGRQFSNSRSEMNVSTLELGDSALYLCASSSDGARGNTIYFGEGSWLTVV.